This passage covers 20 T cell receptor beta chains from one sample sequenced in a study of T cell responses to AZD1222 COVID-19 vaccine (dated by TCRdb to the early 2020s). Sample time point, as interpreted from the label and publication: about 28 days (+/-7) after the second vaccine dose. Libraries were prepared through the immunoSEQ multiplex PCR assay. Here the immuneACCESS table is served through TCRdb, limited to in-frame sequences with V and J called. Missing clones are a known gap in these copies; in checked studies unresolved V genes cover under half, and the rest lacks a known reason. For this sample there are approximately 120,000 clones; around 87% appear just once. Roughly 4.4% of the sample belongs to the ten largest clones. This specimen was peripheral blood, taken 28 days after the second AZD1222 dose. The receptors here all came from an adult who received the AZD1222 COVID-19 vaccine.

The chain recombines TRBV12-3 or TRBV12-4 with TRBJ2-1, with D unresolved. Trimming cost V 5 bases and J 11 bases, with 10 bases left between them. The CDR3 is 11 residues long. The CDR3 DNA reads as TGTGCCAGCAGTCTACGGATTCAGCAGTTCTTC. As protein: CASSLRIQQFF.

This clone was seen only a few times. The rearrangement links TRBV19 to TRBJ1-2; D might be TRBD1 (5 bases). This CDR3 region has 14 residues. Per the germline V gene, CDR1 is LNHDA and CDR2 is SQIVND (reference sequence). V lost 8 bases to trimming and J lost 5 bases, with 18 bases between them. This chain's CDR3 is CASSRDGSLYGYTF. DNA of the CDR3: TGTGCCAGTTCCCGGGACGGCAGCTTATATGGCTACACCTTC.

The chain couples TRBV30 to TRBJ1-3; a possible D gene is TRBD1 (5 bases). Germline CDR1 and CDR2: GTSNPN and SVGIG (reference sequence). The length of the CDR3 is 16 residues. The ends were cut back, 4 bases at V and 0 bases at J, with 16 bases in the middle. CDR3 bases: TGTGCCTGGACCCGACGGGGGGGACCCTCTGGAAACACCATATATTTT. This encodes CAWTRRGGPSGNTIYF.

This chain uses TRBV9 with TRBJ2-1; D is tentatively TRBD1 or TRBD2 (5 bases each). V lost 3 bases and J lost 1, with 14 bases in between. This CDR3 has 16 residues. Germline-derived CDR1 and CDR2 are SGDLS and YYNGEE. The CDR3: CASSADPGRSYNEQFF. Here the CDR3 DNA reads TGTGCCAGCAGCGCGGATCCAGGGAGATCCTACAATGAGCAGTTCTTC.

The chain is built from TRBV30 and TRBJ2-1; D gene ambiguous. The CDR3 extends over 12 amino acids. Trimming took 3 bases from V and 4 from J, leaving 7 bases between them. The V gene's germline CDR1 is GTSNPN and CDR2 SVGIG (reference sequence). CDR3 residues: CAWRFSYNEQFF. Here the CDR3 DNA reads TGTGCCTGGAGATTTTCTTACAATGAGCAGTTCTTC.

This clone was counted once. This chain uses TRBV18 with TRBJ1-2, with D perhaps matching TRBD1 (6 bases). V dropped 4 bases and J dropped 6 bases, with 18 bases sitting between them. CDR3 length: 15 residues. Germline V lookup: CDR1 KGHSH, CDR2 LQKENI. The CDR3 loop reads CASSRSVSRGHGYTF. The CDR3, as DNA: TGTGCCAGCTCACGGTCCGTAAGCAGGGGACATGGCTACACCTTC.

The V and J genes are TRBV4-1 and TRBJ2-3; 10 positions match TRBD2. Germline-derived CDR1 and CDR2 are MGHRA and YSYEKL. V lost 0 bases to trimming and J lost 2 bases; unmatched junction nucleotides: 11. The CDR3 loop spans 19 amino acids. CDR3 bases: TGCGCCAGCAGCCAAGATGGAATAGCGGGGGGATTATCCACAGATACGCAGTATTTT. The encoded protein is CASSQDGIAGGLSTDTQYF.

The chain is built from TRBV27 and TRBJ1-2, with D unclear. The V end lost 4 bases, the J end lost 4 bases, and 7 bases lay between the germline ends. Looked up from germline, CDR1 is MNHEY and CDR2 is SMNVEV (reference sequence). The CDR3 extends over 12 amino acids. CDR3 DNA: TGTGCCAGCAGTTGGGCTCCCTATGGCTACACCTTC. Translated: CASSWAPYGYTF.

The chain is built from TRBV4-3 and TRBJ2-4, with D perhaps given as TRBD1 or TRBD2 (5 bases each). CDR3 length: 15 amino acids. Trimming removed 2 bases at V and 2 bases at J, with 10 bases between. Germline V gene data show CDR1 as LGHNA and CDR2 as YSLEER. CDR3 nucleotides: TGCGCCAGCAGCCAATTTAGGGACCCCAAAAACATTCAGTACTTC. This codes for CASSQFRDPKNIQYF.

This sequence joins TRBV6-2 or TRBV6-3 and TRBJ1-2, with a tentative D call TRBD1 (6 bases). The V and J ends lost 2 bases and 1 base respectively, with 17 bases between them. The length of the CDR3 is 17 residues. Per germline, CDR1 MNHEY and CDR2 SVGEGT. The CDR3 is CASSYRGRGLYNYGYTF. The CDR3 DNA is TGTGCCAGCAGTTACAGGGGTCGGGGGCTATATAACTATGGCTACACCTTC.

This clone has a handful of counts. The V and J genes are TRBV19 and TRBJ1-5; D gene uncertain. Germline lookup yields CDR1 LNHDA and CDR2 SQIVND (reference sequence). CDR3 length: 15 amino acids. Trimming stripped 3 bases from V and 1 base from J, with 10 bases between. CDR3: CASSMGWQSNQPQHF. CDR3 nucleotide sequence: TGTGCCAGTAGTATGGGGTGGCAAAGCAATCAGCCCCAGCATTTT.

This chain connects TRBV24-1 to TRBJ2-2; possibly TRBD2 for D (5 bases). Trimming took 4 bases from V and 6 from J, leaving 8 bases between them. In germline, CDR1 is KGHDR, CDR2 SFDVKD. The CDR3 contains 13 residues. The CDR3 spells CATSEGSAGELFF. The DNA for the CDR3 is TGTGCCACCAGTGAAGGGAGCGCCGGGGAGCTGTTTTTT.

V and J are TRBV3-1 (or the pseudogene TRBV3-2) and TRBJ2-1; TRBD2 might be the D (6 bases). The CDR3 consists of 16 residues. Per germline, CDR1 LGHDT and CDR2 YNNKEL (reference sequence). The V and J ends lost 1 base and 6 bases respectively, with 16 bases between them. DNA for the CDR3: TGTGCCAGCAGCCAAGGGGGAACCGGGGGACTCAATGAGCAGTTCTTC. Translation gives CASSQGGTGGLNEQFF.

In its sample, this clone was seen once. This sequence joins TRBV18 and TRBJ1-1, with unresolved D. This CDR3 contains 14 residues. V lost 1 base, J lost 1 base, and 7 bases lay in between. Germline V gene data show CDR1 as KGHSH and CDR2 as LQKENI. CDR3 in amino acids: CASSPRPGNTEAFF. CDR3 nucleotides: TGTGCCAGCTCACCACGGCCGGGGAACACTGAAGCTTTCTTT.

This clone was recorded once. The V and J genes are TRBV28 and TRBJ1-5; D unclear. The V end was cut by 7 bases, the J end by 4 bases, with 11 bases between. CDR1 MDHEN and CDR2 SYDVKM come from the germline V gene. This CDR3 spans 13 amino acids. The CDR3 DNA is TGTGCCAGCACCCCCGGGCAAAATCAGCCCCAGCATTTT. Translated: CASTPGQNQPQHF.

The chain has TRBV5-1 and TRBJ1-1; D is unclear. Germline loops: CDR1 SGHRS, CDR2 YFSETQ. The ends were cut back, 0 bases at V and 3 bases at J, with 6 bases in the middle. The CDR3 length is 13 residues. DNA of the CDR3: TGCGCCAGCAGCTTGGACGGGGACACTGAAGCTTTCTTT. It specifies CASSLDGDTEAFF.

The chain is built from TRBV28 and TRBJ2-1, with TRBD1 identical over 7 bases. Germline loops: CDR1 MDHEN, CDR2 SYDVKM. V shed 2 bases and J 7 bases; nucleotides not matched to a gene: 8. The CDR3 is 15 residues long. The CDR3 protein is CASSLGDREKNEQFF. DNA for the CDR3: TGTGCCAGCAGTTTAGGAGACAGGGAGAAAAATGAGCAGTTCTTC.

V is TRBV4-1 and J is TRBJ2-7, with no clear D. This CDR3 comprises 16 residues. In germline, CDR1 is MGHRA, CDR2 YSYEKL. V dropped 1 base and J dropped 4 bases, with 17 bases sitting between them. The chain's CDR3 is CASSQGSGSPEYEQYF. CDR3 DNA: TGCGCCAGCAGCCAAGGTAGTGGCTCCCCCGAATACGAGCAGTACTTC.

This chain links TRBV19 with TRBJ2-1, with a weak D call TRBD2 (6 bases). Trimming removed 4 bases at V and 7 bases at J, with 17 bases between. Germline CDR1 is LNHDA and CDR2 is SQIVND (reference sequence). The CDR3 is 15 amino acids. The CDR3 DNA reads TGTGCCAGTAGTACGTTCAGAGAACGGGGGAATGAGCAGTTCTTC. Its protein product is CASSTFRERGNEQFF.

The chain has TRBV5-1 and TRBJ2-3; TRBD2 might be the D (5 bases). Trimming removed 0 bases from V and 0 bases from J, with 14 bases in between. Germline V gene lookup returns CDR1 SGHRS and CDR2 YFSETQ. The CDR3 has 17 residues. The CDR3 spells CASSLEASRTSTDTQYF. The CDR3 region has the DNA TGCGCCAGCAGCTTGGAGGCCAGTCGGACTAGCACAGATACGCAGTATTTT. The full variable domain, completed using reference TRBV5-1 and TRBJ2-3, is KAGVTQTPRYLIKTRGQQVTLSCSPISGHRSVSWYQQTPGQGLQFLFEYFSETQRNKGNFPGRFSGRQFSNSRSEMNVSTLELGDSALYLCASSLEASRTSTDTQYFGPGTRLTVL.